The present T cell receptor beta chain was sequenced within a study of blood T cell repertoires in COVID-19. For the study at large: Collection of acute and convalescent COVID-19 samples took place in the United States, Italy and Spain. From T cells, B-cell-depleted T cells, or PBMCs came the material, which was cDNA or gDNA.

In the original workflow: Cell counts per sample came from amplifying reference gene primers. This table comes from immunoSEQ multiplex PCR, and its TCRdb copy is limited to in-frame clones, with some not included. The DNA was the basis for D and trimming; V, J and clone size are from that table. The sample records 95,000 to 100,000 clones, around 92% being singletons. Germline V gene lookup returns CDR1 MNHEY and CDR2 SVGAGI. Germline trimming cut 8 bases from V and 7 bases from J; bases unmatched to any gene: 5. The CDR3 sequence is 15 residues long. This sequence joins TRBV6-5 and TRBJ2-1; 16 bases match TRBD2. This receptor was taken from a man aged 45-60 years with active COVID-19. Sequenced material: peripheral blood. CDR3 protein: CASVPGLAGGNEQFF. Here the CDR3 DNA reads TGTGCCAGCGTCCCGGGACTAGCGGGAGGGAATGAGCAGTTCTTC.